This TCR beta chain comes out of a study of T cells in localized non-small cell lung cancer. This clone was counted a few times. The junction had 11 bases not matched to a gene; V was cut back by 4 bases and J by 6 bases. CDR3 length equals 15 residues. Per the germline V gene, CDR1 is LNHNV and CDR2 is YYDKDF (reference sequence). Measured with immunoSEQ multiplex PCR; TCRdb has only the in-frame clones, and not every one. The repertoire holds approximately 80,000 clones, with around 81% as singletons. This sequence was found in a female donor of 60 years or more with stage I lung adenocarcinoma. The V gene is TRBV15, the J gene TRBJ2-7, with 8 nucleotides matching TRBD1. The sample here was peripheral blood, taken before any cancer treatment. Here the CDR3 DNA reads TGTGCCACCAGCATGATATCCGGGACAGGAGGCGAGCAGTACTTC. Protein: CATSMISGTGGEQYF. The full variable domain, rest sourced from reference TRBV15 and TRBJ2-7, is DAMVIQNPRYQVTQFGKPVTLSCSQTLNHNVMYWYQQKSSQAPKLLFHYYDKDFNNEADTPDNFQSRRPNTSFCFLDIRSPGLGDTAMYLCATSMISGTGGEQYFGPGTRLTVT.